This T cell receptor beta chain was recovered during a study of shared clonotypes between healthy human individuals. Study-wide results and caveats: Non-shared clonotypes were found to have lower generation probabilities than the clonotypes that were shared by all four of the sorted-subset donors.

An even split of each subset's genomic DNA across several immunoSEQ plates was performed. Replicate PCRs run on sorted subsets employed roughly 190 ng DNA, approximately 30,000 T cell genomes. Repertoires were generated with immunoSEQ multiplex PCR, while TCRdb's copy carries only in-frame clones and drops some. This sample carries 2 million to 2.5 million clones, 95% of them seen once, and the ten largest clones take more than 0.1%. This clone came up a few times. Antigen specificity is unknown. CDR3 length equals 14 residues. CDR1 and CDR2 from the germline V gene are LNHDA and SQIVND (reference sequence). V was shortened by 6 bases and J by 0 bases, with 10 bases between the two germline ends. The study drew its donors from healthy HIV-negative adults without recent acute infections or vaccinations.

This sequence joins TRBV19 and TRBJ2-3, with D unresolved. Material for sequencing was naive CD4+ T cells sorted from blood. The subset was: CD45RA+ positively selected. This receptor was identified in a young man in good health. For the CDR3, the DNA is TGTGCCAGTAGGGACCTAGGGAGCACAGATACGCAGTATTTT. Translating it yields CASRDLGSTDTQYF.